Shown below are 30 T cell receptor beta chains from a single sample sequenced in a study of cytomegalovirus exposure and HLA in healthy donors. Researchers ran the PCR with 60 Vbeta and 13 Jbeta primers. This table comes from immunoSEQ multiplex PCR, and its TCRdb copy is limited to in-frame clones, with some not included. This table has 130,000 to 150,000 clones, about 74% appearing once. Source material: PBMCs. The source of these receptors is a woman aged 40 to 50 in good health and CMV-seronegative.

About this clone: A read error may produce the germline difference seen at one junction end. This rearrangement joins TRBV7-9 to TRBJ2-3, with TRBD2 identical over 10 bases. Germline-derived CDR1 and CDR2 are SEHNR and FQNEAQ (reference sequence). The CDR3 contains 16 residues. The DNA of the CDR3 is TGTTCCAGCAGCTTTGGACTAGCGGATCTCACAGATACGCAGTATTTT. It codes for CSSSFGLADLTDTQYF.

This clone occurred a few times. V gene TRBV5-8 combines with J gene TRBJ1-4; 8 bases fit TRBD1. The length of the CDR3 is 14 residues. CDR1 is SGHTS, CDR2 YDEGEE, per germline. J gave up 8 bases and V 1 base, and 4 bases lay outside the gene matches. The CDR3 reads CASSLLQGGEKLFF. CDR3 DNA: TGTGCCAGCAGCTTGTTACAGGGGGGAGAAAAACTGTTTTTT.

V usage is TRBV19 and J usage is TRBJ2-3; 12 bases are a match to TRBD2. Germline loops: CDR1 LNHDA, CDR2 SQIVND (reference sequence). V shed 5 bases and J 6 bases; nucleotides not matched to a gene: 3. This CDR3 spans 14 amino acids. CDR3 in amino acids: CASSLAGGPDTQYF. The CDR3 DNA follows: TGTGCCAGTAGTCTAGCGGGGGGGCCGGATACGCAGTATTTT.

V usage is TRBV7-9 and J usage is TRBJ1-2; no reliable D call. The CDR3 contains 13 residues. Germline values: CDR1 SEHNR, CDR2 FQNEAQ (reference sequence). The CDR3 protein is CATRGTSNYGYTF. The CDR3 DNA reads TGTGCTACCCGGGGAACTTCTAACTATGGCTACACCTTC.

V and J are TRBV6-1 and TRBJ2-3; TRBD2 agrees at 8 bases. V lost 6 bases, J lost 2 bases, and 7 bases stayed unmatched. Germline V lookup: CDR1 MNHNS, CDR2 SASEGT. The length of the CDR3 is 15 residues. CDR3 bases: TGTGCCAGCAGCTTCCCGGGACTAGACACAGATACGCAGTATTTT. This encodes CASSFPGLDTDTQYF.

This rearrangement joins TRBV7-9 to TRBJ2-5; 7 nucleotides line up with TRBD2. The trim removed 4 bases at V and 5 bases at J, leaving 13 bases unmatched. CDR3 size: 16 residues. CDR1 is SEHNR, CDR2 FQNEAQ, per germline (reference sequence). CDR3 loop: CASSWLSGTMPETQYF. CDR3 coding DNA: TGTGCCAGCAGCTGGCTCTCCGGGACTATGCCCGAGACCCAGTACTTC.

This chain links TRBV7-8 with TRBJ2-5; TRBD2 matches 10 bases. CDR3 length: 18 residues. Trimming removed 4 bases from V and 3 bases from J; junction bases left unmatched: 14. The V gene's germline CDR1 is SGHVS and CDR2 FQNEAQ. The CDR3 loop is CASSSATHSGRFEETQYF. The CDR3 region has the DNA TGTGCCAGCAGCTCCGCCACGCATAGCGGGAGGTTTGAAGAGACCCAGTACTTC. Drawing the rest from reference TRBV7-8 and TRBJ2-5, the complete variable domain is GAGVSQSPRYKVAKRGQDVALRCDPISGHVSLFWYQQALGQGPEFLTYFQNEAQLDKSGLPSDRFFAERPEGSVSTLKIQRTQQEDSAVYLCASSSATHSGRFEETQYFGPGTRLLVL.

In DNA, the CDR3 is TGCGCCAGCAGCTTGTACCTAGCGGGGGACAATGAGCAGTTCTTC. It codes for CASSLYLAGDNEQFF. This chain joins TRBV5-1 and TRBJ2-1; 10 bases map to TRBD2. The CDR3 has 15 residues. Germline CDR1 is SGHRS and CDR2 is YFSETQ. The V and J ends lost 1 base and 5 bases, in that order; junction bases with no gene match: 3.

This clone was observed a few times. The chain uses TRBV6-6 and TRBJ2-7, with D possibly matching TRBD1 (5 bases). Germline V gene sequence: CDR1 MNHNY, CDR2 SVGAGI (reference sequence). CDR3 size: 13 residues. Between the trimmed V and J ends, which lost 2 bases and 1 base, there was a span of 6 bases. The CDR3 nucleotides are TGTGCCAGCAGTTACAGGGGTTCCTACGAGCAGTACTTC. As protein: CASSYRGSYEQYF.

This chain joins TRBV2 and TRBJ2-5; D not certain. The CDR3 is 12 amino acids. The V and J ends lost 8 bases and 4 bases respectively, with 11 bases between them. Germline V gene data show CDR1 as SNHLY and CDR2 as FYNNEI. The CDR3 nucleotides are TGTGCCAGCTCTGCGGATCGAGAGACCCAGTACTTC. Residues: CASSADRETQYF.

This clone was counted between two and nine times. CDR3 amino acids: CASSQYLAGANTDTQYF. CDR3 sequence (DNA): TGTGCCAGCAGTCAGTACTTAGCGGGGGCGAACACAGATACGCAGTATTTT. This rearrangement joins TRBV5-4 to TRBJ2-3, with 9 positions matching TRBD2. Germline trimming cut 5 bases from V and 2 bases from J; bases unmatched to any gene: 12. CDR1 and CDR2 from the germline V gene are SGHNT and YYREEE (reference sequence). The CDR3 contains 17 residues.

This chain joins TRBV18 and TRBJ1-1; no clear D. The germline V and J ends were trimmed by 3 bases and 1 base, with 12 bases remaining between them. There are 15 residues in the CDR3. CDR1 is KGHSH, CDR2 LQKENI, per germline. In nucleotides, the CDR3 is TGTGCCAGCTCACCGAGGGAGGAACGGAACACTGAAGCTTTCTTT. Its protein product is CASSPREERNTEAFF. Full variable domain (missing parts from reference TRBV18 and TRBJ1-1): NAGVMQNPRHLVRRRGQEARLRCSPMKGHSHVYWYRQLPEEGLKFMVYLQKENIIDESGMPKERFSAEFPKEGPSILRIQQVVRGDSAAYFCASSPREERNTEAFFGQGTRLTVV.

This chain uses TRBV7-9 with TRBJ2-7, with 12 nucleotides matching TRBD2. Trimming at V came to 5 bases and at J to 3 bases, leaving 2 bases not matched to a gene. The V gene's germline CDR1 is SEHNR and CDR2 FQNEAQ (reference sequence). The CDR3 is 14 amino acids. CDR3 DNA: TGTGCCAGCAGCCAGGGACTAGCGGGCTACGAGCAGTACTTC. Translating it yields CASSQGLAGYEQYF. Drawing the rest from reference TRBV7-9 and TRBJ2-7, the complete variable domain is DTGVSQNPRHKITKRGQNVTFRCDPISEHNRLYWYRQTLGQGPEFLTYFQNEAQLEKSRLLSDRFSAERPKGSFSTLEIQRTEQGDSAMYLCASSQGLAGYEQYFGPGTRLTVT.

The chain links TRBV19 to TRBJ1-5; possibly TRBD1 for D (5 bases). V was pared by 6 bases and J by 5 bases, with 17 bases between. Germline V gene lookup returns CDR1 LNHDA and CDR2 SQIVND (reference sequence). The CDR3 spans 15 residues. This chain's CDR3 is CASSHLRVGYQPQHF. CDR3 sequence (DNA): TGTGCCAGTAGCCACCTCAGGGTTGGGTATCAGCCCCAGCATTTT.

This clone was seen only a few times. The chain combines TRBV4-1 with TRBJ1-4; 9 bases match TRBD1. This CDR3 has 15 residues. V gave up 1 base and J gave up 5 bases; unmatched junction bases: 2. The germline V gene has CDR1 MGHRA and CDR2 YSYEKL. CDR3 nucleotides: TGCGCCAGCAGCCAAGCTGGACAGGGGAATGAAAAACTGTTTTTT. Translated, it gives CASSQAGQGNEKLFF.

V usage is TRBV5-1 and J usage is TRBJ2-7; 7 bases line up with TRBD1. Looked up from germline, CDR1 is SGHRS and CDR2 is YFSETQ. This CDR3 has 13 amino acids. V lost 4 bases, J lost 3 bases, and 4 bases stayed unmatched. The CDR3 region is CASSQGQNYEQYF. The CDR3 DNA follows: TGCGCCAGCAGCCAGGGACAGAACTACGAGCAGTACTTC.

The chain combines TRBV28 with TRBJ2-3; 7 positions match TRBD2. The CDR3 sequence is 17 residues long. V was clipped by 4 bases and J by 2 bases; unmatched bases: 12. Germline-derived CDR1 and CDR2 are MDHEN and SYDVKM. CDR3 region: CASSSPFGLADTDTQYF. The CDR3 DNA sequence: TGTGCCAGCAGTTCCCCATTCGGGCTAGCGGACACAGATACGCAGTATTTT.

The chain links TRBV4-1 to TRBJ1-5; tentative D call: TRBD1 (5 bases). CDR3 length: 16 residues. V gave up 2 bases and J gave up 4 bases, with 15 bases separating them. The germline V gene has CDR1 MGHRA and CDR2 YSYEKL. The CDR3 coding sequence is TGCGCCAGCAGCCAAACGGGGGGGGGACGTAATCAGCCCCAGCATTTT. This gives the protein CASSQTGGGRNQPQHF.

The chain joins TRBV5-1 to TRBJ2-5, with TRBD2 matching over 13 bases. The germline CDR1 and CDR2 sequences are SGHRS and YFSETQ. CDR3 size: 18 residues. Trimming removed 4 bases from V and 1 base from J; junction bases left unmatched: 10. The CDR3, as DNA: TGCGCCAGCAGCCCAGGACTAGCGGGAGTGAGTAGCCAAGAGACCCAGTACTTC. Protein sequence: CASSPGLAGVSSQETQYF.

The CDR3 DNA is TGTGCCAGCAGGTTTACGAGTTCTGGTAATGAAAAACTGTTTTTT. Protein: CASRFTSSGNEKLFF. The gene calls are TRBV6-5 and TRBJ1-4, with D unclear. The CDR3 runs to 15 residues. Per the germline V gene, CDR1 is MNHEY and CDR2 is SVGAGI. The V end was cut by 6 bases, the J end by 4 bases, with 15 bases between.

The J gene is TRBJ1-2, the V gene TRBV9, with TRBD1 as a possible D gene (5 bases). Germline V gives CDR1 SGDLS, CDR2 YYNGEE. V was shortened by 5 bases and J by 6 bases, with 14 bases between the two germline ends. The CDR3 has 13 residues. The CDR3 loop is CASSRGGSDGYTF. The CDR3 coding sequence is TGTGCCAGCAGTCGCGGGGGGAGCGATGGCTACACCTTC.

The J gene is TRBJ2-3, the V gene TRBV2; 9 bases map to TRBD1. CDR3 length equals 15 residues. From germline, CDR1 is SNHLY and CDR2 FYNNEI. V lost 9 bases, J lost 2 bases, and 9 bases stayed unmatched. The CDR3 DNA is TGTGCCAGTACTTCCGGGACAGGGCCCACAGATACGCAGTATTTT. Its translation: CASTSGTGPTDTQYF.

This clone was picked up a small number of times. The genes are TRBV6-1 and TRBJ1-2, with 7 bases that match TRBD1. The CDR3 runs to 13 residues. Germline V CDR1 and CDR2: MNHNS, SASEGT. With V trimmed by 3 bases and J by 5 bases, 3 bases remained unmatched. The CDR3 nucleotides read TGTGCCAGCAGTGAGTACAGGGGATATGGCTACACCTTC. This translates into CASSEYRGYGYTF.

The rearrangement links TRBV30 to TRBJ1-2; D gene unclear. Germline loops: CDR1 GTSNPN, CDR2 SVGIG (reference sequence). Trimming took 1 base from V and 1 from J, leaving 10 bases between them. The CDR3 loop spans 14 amino acids. CDR3 DNA: TGTGCCTGGAGTGCGGAGCCTCTTAACTATGGCTACACCTTC. Translation gives CAWSAEPLNYGYTF.

The chain carries TRBV28 and TRBJ1-6, with 7 bases identical to TRBD1. Trimming removed 7 bases from V and 7 bases from J; junction bases left unmatched: 7. The CDR3 contains 14 residues. Germline CDR1 and CDR2: MDHEN and SYDVKM. The CDR3 reads CASTKDRENSPLHF. CDR3 in DNA: TGTGCCAGCACCAAAGACAGGGAAAATTCACCCCTCCACTTT.

This clone has more than one count but fewer than ten. The CDR3 DNA sequence: TGTGCCAGCAGTGAAGGGGGCAGTGGGAGGGCGACGCCCCAGCATTTT. Translation gives CASSEGGSGRATPQHF. The rearrangement links TRBV6-1 to TRBJ1-5; the D gene is possibly TRBD1 (5 bases). CDR3 length: 16 amino acids. The V and J ends lost 1 base and 9 bases respectively, with 19 bases between them. Germline V gives CDR1 MNHNS, CDR2 SASEGT.

The chain uses TRBV29-1 and TRBJ2-1; 11 positions match TRBD2. CDR1 is SQVTM, CDR2 ANQGSEA, per germline. With V trimmed by 4 bases and J by 7 bases, 3 bases remained unmatched. The CDR3 is 13 residues long. Written as DNA, the CDR3 is TGCAGCGTTGGACTAGCGGGGCTGAATGAGCAGTTCTTC. Protein: CSVGLAGLNEQFF.

The gene calls are TRBV5-6 and TRBJ1-1, with 8 bases identical to TRBD1. Germline CDR1 is SGHDT and CDR2 is YYEEEE. This CDR3 contains 14 residues. Germline trimming cut 3 bases from V and 3 bases from J; bases unmatched to any gene: 4. The DNA for the CDR3 is TGTGCCAGCAGCTGGGGGACAGGACACACTGAAGCTTTCTTT. Translating gives CASSWGTGHTEAFF.

This sequence joins TRBV2 and TRBJ2-7; possibly TRBD1 for D (5 bases). Deletions cut 2 bases from V and 4 bases from J, with 6 bases between. CDR1 and CDR2 from the germline V gene are SNHLY and FYNNEI. CDR3 length: 12 residues. CDR3: CASSEQGYEQYF. In nucleotides, the CDR3 is TGTGCCAGCAGTGAACAGGGTTACGAGCAGTACTTC. Full variable domain (rest looked up from reference TRBV2 and TRBJ2-7): EPEVTQTPSHQVTQMGQEVILRCVPISNHLYFYWYRQILGQKVEFLVSFYNNEISEKSEIFDDQFSVERPDGSNFTLKIRSTKLEDSAMYFCASSEQGYEQYFGPGTRLTVT.

CDR3 DNA: TGTGCCAGCAGTGGTTACCGGGGGGGGGCCGGGGAGCTGTTTTTT. This gives the protein CASSGYRGGAGELFF. The chain links TRBV6-1 to TRBJ2-2; 8 positions agree with TRBD2. Looked up from germline, CDR1 is MNHNS and CDR2 is SASEGT. The CDR3 is 15 amino acids. Germline trimming cut 4 bases from V and 6 bases from J; bases unmatched to any gene: 7.